These 14 T cell receptor beta chains came from one sample sequenced in a study of graft-versus-host responses after intestinal transplantation. Their antigens remain unidentified. Repertoires were generated with immunoSEQ multiplex PCR, while TCRdb's copy carries only in-frame clones and drops some. This repertoire shows around 25,000 clones, around 76% found once; its top ten account for 0.65% to 0.75%. Source: unstimulated CD4+ T cells sorted from spleen or lymph node cells, taken before intestinal transplant. The receptors originated from a human donor who received an intestinal transplant.

The chain couples TRBV5-6 to TRBJ2-3; the match to TRBD1 covers 7 bases. The CDR3 loop spans 17 amino acids. Germline V gene lookup returns CDR1 SGHDT and CDR2 YYEEEE. V was pared by 5 bases and J by 5 bases, with 17 bases of the junction left unmatched. CDR3 bases: TGTGCCAGCAGAAGGGGGACAGCCGGGACCTGGAGAGATACGCAGTATTTT. Translating it yields CASRRGTAGTWRDTQYF.

This clone has a single count. Other DNA sequences in the same sample also yield this CDR3. V usage is TRBV12-5 and J usage is TRBJ2-5, with 8 bases fitting TRBD2. CDR3 length equals 16 residues. In germline, CDR1 is LGHNT, CDR2 FRNRAP. With 0 bases clipped from V and 2 bases from J, the junction kept 5 bases outside the gene matches. The CDR3 nucleotides are TGTGCTAGTGGTTTGGTACCGGGCGGGGGGCAAGAGACCCAGTACTTC. Translation gives CASGLVPGGGQETQYF. Full variable domain (outside the CDR3, taken from reference TRBV12-5 and TRBJ2-5): DARVTQTPRHKVTEMGQEVTMRCQPILGHNTVFWYRQTMMQGLELLAYFRNRAPLDDSGMPKDRFSAEMPDATLATLKIQPSEPRDSAVYFCASGLVPGGGQETQYFGPGTRLLVL.

The chain couples TRBV7-9 to TRBJ2-2; D perhaps matches TRBD1 (5 bases). Trimming stripped 5 bases from V and 1 base from J, with 14 bases between. The CDR3 contains 16 residues. Germline V gene data show CDR1 as SEHNR and CDR2 as FQNEAQ (reference sequence). The CDR3 DNA reads as TGTGCCAGCAGCGCCTCAGGGCCACTGAACACCGGGGAGCTGTTTTTT. As protein: CASSASGPLNTGELFF.

The rearrangement uses TRBV5-1 and TRBJ2-2; maybe TRBD1 (6 bases). The germline V gene encodes CDR1 SGHRS and CDR2 YFSETQ. The length of the CDR3 is 16 residues. V gave up 1 base and J gave up 4 bases, with 14 bases separating them. In DNA form, the CDR3 reads TGCGCCAGCAGCTTGACAGGGAAAGAGAGCACCGGGGAGCTGTTTTTT. Its translation is CASSLTGKESTGELFF.

The chain employs TRBV28 and TRBJ1-3, with a weak D call TRBD1 (5 bases). The CDR3 is made up of 14 amino acids. Germline V gene sequence: CDR1 MDHEN, CDR2 SYDVKM. The ends were cut back, 4 bases at V and 4 bases at J, with 11 bases in the middle. The CDR3 is CASSSPGSGNTIYF. CDR3 coding DNA: TGTGCCAGCAGTTCGCCAGGGTCCGGAAACACCATATATTTT.

The rearrangement links TRBV5-4 to TRBJ2-7; 7 nucleotides line up with TRBD2. This CDR3 contains 15 residues. Germline loops: CDR1 SGHNT, CDR2 YYREEE (reference sequence). V was clipped by 5 bases and J by 5 bases; unmatched bases: 13. The CDR3 bases are TGTGCCAGCAGATCCTTGGCGGGAGAGCGAAACGAGCAGTACTTC. It translates to CASRSLAGERNEQYF.

About this clone itself: Within the sample, other DNA sequences also encode this same CDR3. This chain joins TRBV7-3 and TRBJ1-1; 8 bases are a match to TRBD1. Trimming removed 6 bases from V and 1 base from J; junction bases left unmatched: 7. Germline CDR1 and CDR2: SGHTA and FQGTGA. The CDR3 has 15 residues. The CDR3 coding sequence is TGTGCCAGCAGTCTTATCGGGACAGGGAACACTGAAGCTTTCTTT. Protein: CASSLIGTGNTEAFF.

The chain links TRBV11-3 to TRBJ2-1, with D possibly being TRBD2 (6 bases). This CDR3 is 16 amino acids long. The germline gives CDR1 SGHNT, CDR2 YENEEA. The V end lost 0 bases, the J end lost 1 base, and 10 bases lay between the germline ends. CDR3: CASSLDGGRSYNEQFF. CDR3 bases: TGTGCCAGCAGCTTAGACGGGGGTAGGTCCTACAATGAGCAGTTCTTC.

The chain employs TRBV2 and TRBJ1-5; TRBD1 is a possible D gene (5 bases). The CDR3 runs to 14 residues. Looked up from germline, CDR1 is SNHLY and CDR2 is FYNNEI. The V end was cut by 6 bases, the J end by 4 bases, with 13 bases between. CDR3 in amino acids: CASSRREGNQPQHF. CDR3 coding DNA: TGTGCCAGCAGCCGACGGGAGGGGAATCAGCCCCAGCATTTT.

The chain is built from TRBV14 and TRBJ1-5, with D perhaps matching TRBD1 (5 bases). Germline CDR1 and CDR2: SGHDN and FVKESK. V lost 1 base to trimming and J lost 7 bases, with 14 bases between them. The CDR3 contains 15 residues. CDR3 loop: CASSQAGGLEQPQHF. CDR3 nucleotide sequence: TGTGCCAGCAGCCAAGCCGGGGGATTGGAACAGCCCCAGCATTTT.

J is TRBJ2-7 and V is TRBV6-5, with TRBD1 identical over 7 bases. V lost 6 bases and J lost 5; bases outside the gene matches: 10. CDR1 is MNHEY, CDR2 SVGAGI, per germline. The CDR3 has 14 amino acids. CDR3 bases: TGTGCCAGCAGCGCTACAGGGGCGGCGAACGAGCAGTACTTC. It translates to CASSATGAANEQYF.

This clone was counted only a few times. The chain is built from TRBV2 and TRBJ2-1; a possible D gene is TRBD1 (6 bases). The CDR3 is 16 residues long. The germline CDR1 and CDR2 sequences are SNHLY and FYNNEI. Between the trimmed V and J ends, which lost 6 bases and 1 base, there was a span of 16 bases. The CDR3 loop reads CASSQQGPLSYNEQFF. The DNA of the CDR3 is TGTGCCAGCAGCCAACAGGGTCCTCTGTCCTACAATGAGCAGTTCTTC. The full variable domain, in which reference TRBV2 and TRBJ2-1 provide the parts outside the CDR3, is EPEVTQTPSHQVTQMGQEVILRCVPISNHLYFYWYRQILGQKVEFLVSFYNNEISEKSEIFDDQFSVERPDGSNFTLKIRSTKLEDSAMYFCASSQQGPLSYNEQFFGPGTRLTVL.

The J gene is TRBJ2-7, the V gene TRBV18; D gene unclear. Trimming cost V 1 base and J 4 bases, with 11 bases left between them. This CDR3 comprises 14 residues. Germline values: CDR1 KGHSH, CDR2 LQKENI. The CDR3 region has the DNA TGTGCCAGCTCACCACAGACCGTTCCTTACGAGCAGTACTTC. Its protein product is CASSPQTVPYEQYF.

DNA of the CDR3: TGTGCCAGCACTTCCGGTAACTATGGCTACACCTTC. Its protein is CASTSGNYGYTF. The chain carries TRBV2 and TRBJ1-2; D is undetermined. Germline CDR1 and CDR2: SNHLY and FYNNEI. V lost 7 bases and J lost 1, with 7 bases in between. CDR3 length: 12 amino acids.